A single sample gave rise to the 20 T cell receptor beta chains below, sequenced in a study of blood T cell repertoires in COVID-19. The method was immunoSEQ multiplex PCR; TCRdb's version includes in-frame clones alone and lacks a portion of them. The table includes fewer than 250,000 clones, 86% detected once. The sequencing input was PBMCs or T cells enriched from blood (not recorded which). These receptors were taken from a woman between 40 and 50 years old with acute COVID-19.

This chain joins TRBV13 and TRBJ2-1, with D hard to call. Germline CDR1 is PRHDT and CDR2 is FYEKMQ (reference sequence). The V end lost 0 bases, the J end lost 0 bases, and 6 bases lay between the germline ends. The CDR3 runs to 15 residues. The CDR3, as DNA: TGTGCCAGCAGCTTAGGACTTACCTCCTACAATGAGCAGTTCTTC. Amino acids: CASSLGLTSYNEQFF.

The rearrangement uses TRBV7-9 and TRBJ1-1; D remains ambiguous. V was trimmed by 7 bases and J by 0 bases, leaving 24 bases between them. Per the germline V gene, CDR1 is SEHNR and CDR2 is FQNEAQ (reference sequence). The CDR3 runs to 18 residues. The CDR3 DNA reads TGTGCCAGCACCCGCCTTCTGGGCTCGAGTCTCATGAACACTGAAGCTTTCTTT. It yields the protein CASTRLLGSSLMNTEAFF. Full variable domain (missing parts from reference TRBV7-9 and TRBJ1-1): DTGVSQNPRHKITKRGQNVTFRCDPISEHNRLYWYRQTLGQGPEFLTYFQNEAQLEKSRLLSDRFSAERPKGSFSTLEIQRTEQGDSAMYLCASTRLLGSSLMNTEAFFGQGTRLTVV.

The chain uses TRBV28 and TRBJ1-5; the D is unclear. The CDR3 runs to 15 residues. The ends were cut back, 5 bases at V and 3 bases at J, with 14 bases in the middle. The V gene's germline CDR1 is MDHEN and CDR2 SYDVKM. CDR3 protein: CASSNLEDSNQPQHF. The CDR3 DNA reads as TGTGCCAGCAGTAATCTTGAGGACTCCAATCAGCCCCAGCATTTT.

The chain carries TRBV6-5 and TRBJ1-6; D is ambiguous. Germline CDR1 MNHEY, CDR2 SVGAGI. V was pared by 2 bases and J by 7 bases, with 9 bases between. The CDR3 covers 14 residues. The CDR3 spells CASSYRVKNSPLHF. In nucleotides, the CDR3 is TGTGCCAGCAGTTACCGGGTGAAGAATTCACCCCTCCACTTT.

This clone was seen a few times. The CDR3 nucleotides are TGTGCCAGCAGCGCCTCCCCTAGCCCCCTTAGAAGCGAGCAGTACTTC. Its protein product is CASSASPSPLRSEQYF. The rearrangement links TRBV5-4 to TRBJ2-7; D perhaps matches TRBD2 (5 bases). V was clipped by 4 bases and J by 6 bases, with 23 bases between them. CDR1 is SGHNT, CDR2 YYREEE, per germline (reference sequence). There are 16 residues in the CDR3.

J is TRBJ2-1 and V is TRBV6-1; 8 nucleotides match TRBD2. Germline V gene data show CDR1 as MNHNS and CDR2 as SASEGT. V dropped 3 bases and J dropped 7; count of bases not matched to a gene: 8. This CDR3 contains 15 residues. The CDR3 reads CASSETAGGPNEQFF. In nucleotides, the CDR3 is TGTGCCAGCAGTGAGACGGCGGGAGGCCCTAATGAGCAGTTCTTC.

The genes are TRBV15 and TRBJ2-1; 10 bases match TRBD2. V lost 0 bases, J lost 4 bases, and 18 bases stayed unmatched. This CDR3 has 21 residues. CDR1 LNHNV and CDR2 YYDKDF come from the germline V gene (reference sequence). The chain's CDR3 is CATSRDRGLAGVKTRYNEQFF. The CDR3 region has the DNA TGTGCCACCAGCAGAGATCGAGGCCTAGCGGGAGTCAAGACCCGATACAATGAGCAGTTCTTC.

The chain has TRBV6-5 and TRBJ1-3; 7 positions match TRBD1. Trimming took 5 bases from V and 6 from J; bases not matched to a gene: 4. Germline-derived CDR1 and CDR2 are MNHEY and SVGAGI. The CDR3 covers 13 residues. This CDR3 reads CASSRGQENTIYF. The CDR3 region has the DNA TGTGCCAGCAGTAGAGGACAGGAAAACACCATATATTTT.

This chain uses TRBV27 with TRBJ2-6; 8 positions match TRBD1. The J segment lost 0 bases and the V segment lost 8 bases, leaving 9 bases of the junction unmatched. This CDR3 comprises 17 residues. Germline V gene data show CDR1 as MNHEY and CDR2 as SMNVEV (reference sequence). DNA for the CDR3: TGTGCCAGCCTCAGGACAGGGATCCTCTCTGGGGCCAACGTCCTGACTTTC. Its translation is CASLRTGILSGANVLTF.

The chain couples TRBV7-9 to TRBJ1-5; 7 nucleotides line up with TRBD1. Germline V lookup: CDR1 SEHNR, CDR2 FQNEAQ (reference sequence). The CDR3 consists of 13 residues. The trim removed 4 bases at V and 10 bases at J, leaving 7 bases unmatched. CDR3 sequence reads: CASSSTGQGPQHF. CDR3 coding DNA: TGTGCCAGCAGCTCGACAGGGCAAGGCCCCCAGCATTTT.

This sequence joins TRBV7-9 and TRBJ2-7; D is unclear. This CDR3 spans 12 amino acids. Trimming removed 4 bases from V and 4 bases from J, with 8 bases in between. Germline V gene data show CDR1 as SEHNR and CDR2 as FQNEAQ (reference sequence). CDR3 in DNA: TGTGCCAGCAGCTCCTCGTATTACGAGCAGTACTTC. Amino acid sequence: CASSSSYYEQYF.

With regard to this clone: The junction and the germline gene differ at one end; a read error may be behind it. The chain uses TRBV7-2 and TRBJ2-1, with 13 nucleotides matching TRBD2. CDR3 length: 16 residues. Germline V lookup: CDR1 SGHTA, CDR2 FQGNSA. The CDR3 sequence is CASSSPGLAGPNKQFF. DNA for the CDR3: TGTGCCAGCAGCTCCCCGGGACTAGCGGGACCCAATAAGCAGTTCTTC. Using reference TRBV7-2 and TRBJ2-1 for the parts outside the CDR3, the full variable domain is GAGVSQSPSNKVTEKGKDVELRCDPISGHTALYWYRQSLGQGLEFLIYFQGNSAPDKSGLPSDRFSAERTGGSVSTLTIQRTQQEDSAVYLCASSSPGLAGPNKQFFGPGTRLTVL.

J is TRBJ2-7 and V is TRBV28, with D possibly being TRBD1 (5 bases). The CDR3 is 14 amino acids. Germline lookup yields CDR1 MDHEN and CDR2 SYDVKM. Trimming pared 6 bases from V and 0 bases from J, leaving 12 bases between. CDR3 in DNA: TGTGCCAGCAGCCCGGTCAGGGACTCCTACGAGCAGTACTTC. Its translation: CASSPVRDSYEQYF.

This rearrangement joins TRBV5-4 to TRBJ2-7; D is possibly TRBD1 (5 bases). CDR3 size: 12 residues. With 3 bases removed from V and 5 bases from J, the gap between germline ends came to 9 bases. The germline gives CDR1 SGHNT, CDR2 YYREEE (reference sequence). CDR3 residues: CASSSQGHEQYF. The CDR3 bases are TGTGCCAGCAGCTCCCAGGGCCACGAGCAGTACTTC. Full variable domain (rest looked up from reference TRBV5-4 and TRBJ2-7): ETGVTQSPTHLIKTRGQQVTLRCSSQSGHNTVSWYQQALGQGPQFIFQYYREEENGRGNFPPRFSGLQFPNYSSELNVNALELDDSALYLCASSSQGHEQYFGPGTRLTVT.

This clone was seen only once. The chain is built from TRBV18 and TRBJ2-2; 8 nucleotides match TRBD1. J was trimmed by 4 bases and V by 2 bases; bases with no gene match: 3. CDR3 size: 15 residues. Germline-derived CDR1 and CDR2 are KGHSH and LQKENI. The CDR3 region has the DNA TGTGCCAGCTCACCAAGGGGACAGGTCACCGGGGAGCTGTTTTTT. Translation: CASSPRGQVTGELFF.

The chain is built from TRBV30 and TRBJ2-7; the D gene is possibly TRBD2 (6 bases). Germline V CDR1 and CDR2: GTSNPN, SVGIG (reference sequence). CDR3 length: 12 amino acids. Deletions cut 5 bases from V and 7 bases from J, with 15 bases between. The chain's CDR3 is CAWGRSGGEQYF. DNA of the CDR3: TGTGCCTGGGGGAGGAGCGGAGGGGAGCAGTACTTC. The full variable domain, with the rest looked up from reference TRBV30 and TRBJ2-7, is SQTIHQWPATLVQPVGSPLSLECTVEGTSNPNLYWYRQAAGRGLQLLFYSVGIGQISSEVPQNLSASRPQDRQFILSSKKLLLSDSGFYLCAWGRSGGEQYFGPGTRLTVT.

This chain joins TRBV11-2 and TRBJ1-1; D perhaps matches TRBD1 (5 bases). The CDR3 consists of 17 residues. Deletions cut 4 bases from V and 1 base from J, with 19 bases between. Germline CDR1 and CDR2: SGHAT and FQNNGV. The CDR3 loop is CASSSDLTDIKNTEAFF. The CDR3, as DNA: TGTGCCAGCAGCTCGGACCTAACGGACATAAAGAACACTGAAGCTTTCTTT.

The chain is built from TRBV14 and TRBJ2-1; 11 bases map to TRBD2. V was pared by 1 base and J by 7 bases, with 3 bases of the junction left unmatched. The CDR3 has 15 amino acids. Germline values: CDR1 SGHDN, CDR2 FVKESK. CDR3 nucleotides: TGTGCCAGCAGCCAAGGACTAGCGGGATTTAATGAGCAGTTCTTC. Encoded protein: CASSQGLAGFNEQFF.

This clone has only a few counts. The chain couples TRBV29-1 to TRBJ2-1, with TRBD2 identical over 7 bases. This CDR3 has 14 amino acids. From germline, CDR1 is SQVTM and CDR2 ANQGSEA. Trimming removed 7 bases from V and 1 base from J; junction bases left unmatched: 7. CDR3 amino acids: CSAVGRGSYNEQFF. CDR3 in DNA: TGCAGCGCCGTGGGGAGGGGTTCCTACAATGAGCAGTTCTTC.

The rearrangement joins TRBV6-5 to TRBJ2-2; D not certain. This CDR3 region has 12 residues. Per germline, CDR1 MNHEY and CDR2 SVGAGI. V gave up 6 bases and J gave up 4 bases, with 6 bases separating them. The DNA for the CDR3 is TGTGCCAGCAGGCTAGGCACCGGGGAGCTGTTTTTT. This gives the protein CASRLGTGELFF.